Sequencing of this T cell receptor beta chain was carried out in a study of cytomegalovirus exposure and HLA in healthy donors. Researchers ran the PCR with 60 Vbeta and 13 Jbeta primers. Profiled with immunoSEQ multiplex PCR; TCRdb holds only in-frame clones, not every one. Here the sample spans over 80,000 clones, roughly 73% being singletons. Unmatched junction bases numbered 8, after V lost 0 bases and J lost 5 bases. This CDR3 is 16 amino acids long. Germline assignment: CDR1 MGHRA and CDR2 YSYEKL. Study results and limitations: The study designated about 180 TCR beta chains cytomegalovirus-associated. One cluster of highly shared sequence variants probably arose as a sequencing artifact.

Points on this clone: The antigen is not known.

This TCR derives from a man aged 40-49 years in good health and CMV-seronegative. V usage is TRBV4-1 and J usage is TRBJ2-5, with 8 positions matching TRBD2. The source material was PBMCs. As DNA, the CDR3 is TGCGCCAGCAGCCAAGAAGGGCGGGGGGATTGGGAGACCCAGTACTTC. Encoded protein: CASSQEGRGDWETQYF.